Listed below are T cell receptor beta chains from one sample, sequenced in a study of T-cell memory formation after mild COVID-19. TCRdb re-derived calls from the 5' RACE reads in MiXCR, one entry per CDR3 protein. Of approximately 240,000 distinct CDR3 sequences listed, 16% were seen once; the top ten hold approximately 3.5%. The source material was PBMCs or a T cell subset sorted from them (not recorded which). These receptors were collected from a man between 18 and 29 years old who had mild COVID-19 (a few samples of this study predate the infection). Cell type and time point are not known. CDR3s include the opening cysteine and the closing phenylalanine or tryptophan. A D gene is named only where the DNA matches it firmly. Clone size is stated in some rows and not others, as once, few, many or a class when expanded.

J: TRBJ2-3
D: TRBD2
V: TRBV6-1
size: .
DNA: TGTGCCAGCATCCGGCGGGGGGGCGGCCAAGATACGCAGTATTTT
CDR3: CASIRRGGGQDTQYF

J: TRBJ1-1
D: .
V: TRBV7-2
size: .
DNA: TGTGCCAGCAGCCGCCGGGGATTCGACACTGAAGCTTTCTTT
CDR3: CASSRRGFDTEAFF

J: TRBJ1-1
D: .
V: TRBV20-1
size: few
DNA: TGCAGTGCCCCCATACTGATGAACACTGAAGCTTTCTTT
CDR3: CSAPILMNTEAFF

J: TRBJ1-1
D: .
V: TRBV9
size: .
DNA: TGTGCCAGCAGCGTAGTGGGTCCTCCGAACACTGAAGCTTTCTTT
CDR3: CASSVVGPPNTEAFF

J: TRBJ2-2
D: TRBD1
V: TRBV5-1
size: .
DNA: TGCGCCAGCAGTTACACAGGGGACACCGGGGAGCTGTTTTTT
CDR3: CASSYTGDTGELFF

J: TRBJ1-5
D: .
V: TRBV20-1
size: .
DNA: TGCAGTGCTAGAGATAAAACCCGTGGGCAGCCCCAGCATTTT
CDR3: CSARDKTRGQPQHF

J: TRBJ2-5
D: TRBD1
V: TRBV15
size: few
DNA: TGTGCCGCCTCCCGGGACAGGAGAGAAGAGACCCAGTACTTC
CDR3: CAASRDRREETQYF

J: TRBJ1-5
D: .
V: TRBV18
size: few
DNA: TGTGCCAGCTCACACGGCGGGAACAGGGATCAGCCCCAGCATTTT
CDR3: CASSHGGNRDQPQHF

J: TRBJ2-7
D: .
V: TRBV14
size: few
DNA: TGTGCCAGCAGCCAAGAAAGGTGGGGGATCTACGAGCAGTACTTC
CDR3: CASSQERWGIYEQYF

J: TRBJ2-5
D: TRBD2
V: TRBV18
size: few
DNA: TGTGCCAGCTCACCAACTGCGGGGGAAGAGACCCAGTACTTC
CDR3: CASSPTAGEETQYF

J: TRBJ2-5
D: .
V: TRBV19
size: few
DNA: TGTGCCAGTAGTTTGGGAGCGAGGGGAGAGACCCAGTACTTC
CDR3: CASSLGARGETQYF

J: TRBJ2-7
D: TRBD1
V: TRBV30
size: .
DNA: TGTGCCTGGAGTGTACATCGGTTGTGGGACAGGGCCTACGAGCAGTACTTC
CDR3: CAWSVHRLWDRAYEQYF

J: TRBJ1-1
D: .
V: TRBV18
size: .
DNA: TGTGCCAGCTCACCAAGCGAGGGCACTGAAGCTTTCTTT
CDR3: CASSPSEGTEAFF

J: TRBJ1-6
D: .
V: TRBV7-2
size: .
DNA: TGTGCCACCCAATCAAGAGGAAGCAATTCACCCCTCCACTTT
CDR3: CATQSRGSNSPLHF

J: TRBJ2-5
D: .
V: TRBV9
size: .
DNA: TGTGCCAGCAGCGTAAGCCCCCAAGAGACCCAGTACTTC
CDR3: CASSVSPQETQYF

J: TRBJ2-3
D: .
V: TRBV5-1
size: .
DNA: TGCGCCAGCAGCTTGGCCCAAGCAGACACAGATACGCAGTATTTT
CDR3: CASSLAQADTDTQYF

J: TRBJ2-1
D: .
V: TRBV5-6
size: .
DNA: TGTGCCAGCAGCTTGGTGGGGTCCCAACCAGACAATGAGCAGTTCTTC
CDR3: CASSLVGSQPDNEQFF

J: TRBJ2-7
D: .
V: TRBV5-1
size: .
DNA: TGCGCCAGCAGCCAGACGAGATACGAGCAGTACTTC
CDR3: CASSQTRYEQYF

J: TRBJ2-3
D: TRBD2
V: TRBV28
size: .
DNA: TGTGCCAGCAGTTTAAGGCCTCGACTAGCGGGGGCAGCCGGTACGCAGTATTTT
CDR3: CASSLRPRLAGAAGTQYF

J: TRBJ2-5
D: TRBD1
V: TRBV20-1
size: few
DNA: TGCAGTGCTGGGGGCCGACAGGGGGTAGGGACCCAGTACTTC
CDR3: CSAGGRQGVGTQYF

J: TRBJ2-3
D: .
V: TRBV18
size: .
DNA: TGTGCCAGCTCACCCTTGGGACGGCAAGATACGCAGTATTTT
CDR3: CASSPLGRQDTQYF

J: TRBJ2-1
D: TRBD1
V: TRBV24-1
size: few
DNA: TGTGCCACCAGTGCTGCCCGGGGACAGTCTTTTGACTCCTACAATGAGCAGTTCTTC
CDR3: CATSAARGQSFDSYNEQFF

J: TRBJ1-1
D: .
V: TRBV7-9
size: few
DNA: TGTGCCGGCACACCTATGAACACTGAAGCTTTCTTT
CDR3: CAGTPMNTEAFF

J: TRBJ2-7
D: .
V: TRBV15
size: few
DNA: TGTGCCACCAGCAGAGATTTGAGCTACGAGCAGTACTTC
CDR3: CATSRDLSYEQYF

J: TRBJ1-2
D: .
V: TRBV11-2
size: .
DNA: TGTGCCAGCAGCTCTACGAGTACTCGGGAGTATGGCTACACCTTC
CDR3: CASSSTSTREYGYTF

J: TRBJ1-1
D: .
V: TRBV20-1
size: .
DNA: TGCACCCTGAGCCAGGGAGTTGTGAACACTGAAGCTTTCTTT
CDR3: CTLSQGVVNTEAFF

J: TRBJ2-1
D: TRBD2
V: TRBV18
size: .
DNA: TGTGCCAGCTCAGCGGTGGCTAGCGGGGTGGTAGGAACCTACAATGAGCAGTTCTTC
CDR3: CASSAVASGVVGTYNEQFF

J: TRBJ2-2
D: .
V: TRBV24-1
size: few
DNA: TGTGCCACCAGTGTCGAGGGGAACACCGGGGAGCTGTTTTTT
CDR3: CATSVEGNTGELFF

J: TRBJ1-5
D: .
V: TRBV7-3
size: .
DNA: TGTGCCAGCAGCTTAGGGTACGGGCAGCCCCAGCATTTT
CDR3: CASSLGYGQPQHF

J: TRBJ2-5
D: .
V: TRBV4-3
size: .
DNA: TGCGCCAGCAGCCCTAACCCGCCCATTGGAGAGCGGAGGTACCAAGAGACCCAGTACTTC
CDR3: CASSPNPPIGERRYQETQYF

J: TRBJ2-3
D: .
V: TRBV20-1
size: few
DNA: TGCAGTGCTGAACGGAGCGATACGCAGTATTTT
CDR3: CSAERSDTQYF

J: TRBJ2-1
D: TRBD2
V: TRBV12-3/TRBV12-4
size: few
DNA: TGTGCCAGCACCTTGGGCCGGGGGGGGTACAATGAGCAGTTCTTC
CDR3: CASTLGRGGYNEQFF

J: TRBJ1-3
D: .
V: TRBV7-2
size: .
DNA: TGTGCCAGCAGCCCCCGGGGGGCGACCTCTGGAAACACCATATATTTT
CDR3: CASSPRGATSGNTIYF

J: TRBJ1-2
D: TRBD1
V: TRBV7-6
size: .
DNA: TGTGCCAGCAGCTTAAGTACAGGGGAAGGCTACACCTTC
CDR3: CASSLSTGEGYTF

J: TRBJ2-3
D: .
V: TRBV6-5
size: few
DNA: TGTGCCAGCGGGTCTCTTGGATACCCTACAACCTCTAGCACAGATACGCAGTATTTT
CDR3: CASGSLGYPTTSSTDTQYF

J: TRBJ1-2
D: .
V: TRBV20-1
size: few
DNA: TGCAGTGCTTCCGCCACACTACATTCCTATGGCTACACCTTC
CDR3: CSASATLHSYGYTF

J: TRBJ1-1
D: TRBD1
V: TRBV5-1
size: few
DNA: TGCGCCAGTAGCCCTCTACAGGGGTCGGGAACTGAAGCTTTCTTT
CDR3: CASSPLQGSGTEAFF

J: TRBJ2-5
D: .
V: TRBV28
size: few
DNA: TGTGCCAGCAGTAACCCTCCAGGGGTGGGGGAGACCCAGTACTTC
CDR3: CASSNPPGVGETQYF

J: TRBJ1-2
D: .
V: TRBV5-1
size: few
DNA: TGCGCCAGCAGCTCGCAGTCAGGGTTTAGAGGCTACACCTTC
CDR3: CASSSQSGFRGYTF

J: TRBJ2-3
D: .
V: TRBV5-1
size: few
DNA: TGCGCCAGCAGCTTGTATGTCCTCCGCACAGATACGCAGTATTTT
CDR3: CASSLYVLRTDTQYF

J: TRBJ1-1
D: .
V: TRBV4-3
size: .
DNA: TGCGCCAGCAGCCAGGGTACTGACAGCATGAACACTGAAGCTTTCTTT
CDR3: CASSQGTDSMNTEAFF

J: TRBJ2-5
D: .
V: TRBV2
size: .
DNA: TGTGCCAGCAGGGAAGAGACCCAGTACTTC
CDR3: CASREETQYF

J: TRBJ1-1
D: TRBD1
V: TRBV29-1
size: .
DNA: TGCAGCGTAGGACAGGCGCTATTGAACACTGAAGCTTTCTTT
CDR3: CSVGQALLNTEAFF

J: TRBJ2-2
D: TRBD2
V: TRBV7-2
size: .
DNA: TGTGCCAGCAGCCCTCCGGGAGCGGGGGACCCCGGGGAGCTGTTTTTT
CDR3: CASSPPGAGDPGELFF

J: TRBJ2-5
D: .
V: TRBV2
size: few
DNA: TGTGCCAGCAGTGAGTCACTAGCCTCAGAGACCCAGTACTTC
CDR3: CASSESLASETQYF

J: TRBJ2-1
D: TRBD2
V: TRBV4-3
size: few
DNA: TGCGCCAGCAGCCAACGGACTAGCGGGGACGAGCAGTTCTTC
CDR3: CASSQRTSGDEQFF

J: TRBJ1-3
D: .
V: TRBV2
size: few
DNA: TGTGCCTCCGAGCGGGACACCGCCTCTAGCGGAAACACCATATATTTT
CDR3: CASERDTASSGNTIYF

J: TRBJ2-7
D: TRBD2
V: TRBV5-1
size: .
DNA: TGCGCCAGCAGCCCCTCAGCGGGGGAGTCCTACGAGCAGTACTTC
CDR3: CASSPSAGESYEQYF

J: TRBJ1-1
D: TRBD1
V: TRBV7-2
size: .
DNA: TGTGCCAGCAGCTTAGTTATCAGGACAGGGAACACTGAAGCTTTCTTT
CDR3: CASSLVIRTGNTEAFF

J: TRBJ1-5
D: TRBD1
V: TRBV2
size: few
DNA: TGTGCCAGCAGTTGGGACAGTTATAGCAATCAGCCCCAGCATTTT
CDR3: CASSWDSYSNQPQHF

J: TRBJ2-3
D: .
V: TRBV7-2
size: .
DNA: TGTGCCAGCAGCTTAGGAGGGGCATCTGGGGATACGCAGTATTTT
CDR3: CASSLGGASGDTQYF

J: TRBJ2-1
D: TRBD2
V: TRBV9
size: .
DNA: TGTGCCAGCAGCGATTCCGGGACTAGCGGAAATGAGCAGTTCTTC
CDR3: CASSDSGTSGNEQFF

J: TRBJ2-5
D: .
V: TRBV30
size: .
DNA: TGTGCCTGGAGTGTCGATAGCTGGGTAGTAGAGACCCAGTACTTC
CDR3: CAWSVDSWVVETQYF

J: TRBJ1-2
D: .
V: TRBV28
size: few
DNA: TGTGCCAGCAGTCAGCCAGCGATGCCCTATGGCTACACCTTC
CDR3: CASSQPAMPYGYTF

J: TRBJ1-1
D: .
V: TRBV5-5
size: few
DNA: TGTGCCAGCAGCCTGATCGCGGCCAACACTGAAGCTTTCTTT
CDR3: CASSLIAANTEAFF

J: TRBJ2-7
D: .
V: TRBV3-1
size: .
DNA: TGTGCCAGCAGCCGAGACCAGGGGATAGCCTACAAGCAGTACTTC
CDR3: CASSRDQGIAYKQYF

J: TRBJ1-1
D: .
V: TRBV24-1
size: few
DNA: TGTGCCACCAGTGACTACATGAACACTGAAGCTTTCTTT
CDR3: CATSDYMNTEAFF